This T cell receptor (beta chain) was sequenced for a study of control samples from healthy donors and cancer patients (dated by TCRdb to about 2020). Including the terminal cysteine and phenylalanine, the CDR3 comprises 12 residues. The read is trimmed to its CDR3 DNA, 36 bases read in frame from base 1. V is reduced by 8 bases and J by 7 bases, leaving a spacing of 12 bases between them. The germline V gene (reference sequence) yields LNHDA for CDR1 and SQIVND for CDR2. The receptor library was made with the immunoSEQ multiplex PCR assay. Drawn from immuneACCESS, this table holds only the in-frame rearrangements with V and J called that TCRdb kept. Clones are partly lost; checked studies trace under half to an unresolved V gene and leave the rest unexplained. The sample data list 95,000 to 100,000 clones, and around 89% of these were observed just once. The top ten hold less than 8.5% of the sample.

About this clone: This receptor's antigen is unknown. Nothing much larger sits one base from this clone, and base qualities are not available.

Sequencing was carried out using blood. The receptor comes from a man aged 30 to 45 in good health. The V gene is TRBV19 and the J gene is TRBJ1-3, and TRBD1 may be the D gene, going by 5 matching bases. The bases read TGTGCCAGTGGCACCGGGACCAACACCATATATTTT. It translates to CASGTGTNTIYF.